The rows below give T cell receptor beta chains drawn from one sample of a study of blood T cells in healthy people across ages. TCRdb reprocessed the 5' RACE reads with MiXCR, giving one entry per CDR3 protein. The sample gives under 1,000,000 distinct CDR3 sequences, about 37% of which show up once; 13% is in the top ten. Sequenced: blood. Receptors originate from a young man in good health. CDR3s include the opening cysteine and the closing phenylalanine or tryptophan. A D gene is named only where the DNA matches it firmly. Size values are once, few and many counts, or a class for expanded clones, and some rows have none.

size | D | J | V | CDR3 | DNA
many | . | TRBJ2-5 | TRBV7-9 | CASSLASDQETQYF | TGTGCCAGCAGCTTAGCTAGCGACCAAGAGACCCAGTACTTC
few | . | TRBJ1-6 | TRBV5-1 | CASSLDTSGAQAPLHF | TGCGCCAGCAGCTTGGATACCTCAGGGGCCCAAGCACCCCTCCACTTT
once | . | TRBJ1-6 | TRBV21-1 | CASSNRDRSPLHF | TGTGCCAGCAGCAATAGGGACAGAAGCCCCCTCCACTTT
few | TRBD1 | TRBJ1-1 | TRBV7-2 | CASTPTGFGAEAFF | TGTGCCAGCACTCCGACAGGGTTCGGGGCTGAAGCTTTCTTT
. | TRBD1 | TRBJ2-4 | TRBV11-2 | CASSLDGYGTELAKLLAKNIQYF | TGTGCCAGCAGCTTAGATGGTTATGGGACAGAACTTGCTAAGCTTTTAGCCAAAAACATTCAGTACTTC
. | . | TRBJ2-7 | TRBV6-2/TRBV6-3 | CASAAQGGLSEQYF | TGTGCCAGCGCCGCTCAGGGGGGCCTGAGCGAGCAGTACTTC
few | . | TRBJ2-1 | TRBV12-3/TRBV12-4 | CASSPATTYNEQFF | TGTGCCAGCAGCCCCGCGACCACCTACAATGAGCAGTTCTTC
. | TRBD1 | TRBJ2-3 | TRBV5-1 | CASSLVGGYTQYF | TGCGCCAGCAGCTTGGTAGGGGGCTATACGCAGTATTTT
few | . | TRBJ1-1 | TRBV29-1 | CSVGGVDTEAFF | TGCAGCGTTGGGGGGGTTGACACTGAAGCTTTCTTT
many | TRBD1 | TRBJ1-2 | TRBV7-9 | CASSPQGAHGYTF | TGTGCCAGCAGCCCACAGGGGGCACATGGCTACACCTTC
. | TRBD1 | TRBJ1-2 | TRBV4-3 | CASSQKQTGGDGYGYTF | TGCGCCAGCAGCCAAAAACAAACAGGGGGCGACGGCTATGGCTACACCTTC
. | . | TRBJ1-4 | TRBV10-3 | CAISAEGEKLFF | TGTGCCATCAGTGCCGAGGGGGAAAAACTGTTTTTT
many | . | TRBJ1-1 | TRBV2 | CASSWANTEAFF | TGTGCCAGCAGTTGGGCGAACACTGAAGCTTTCTTT
few | TRBD1 | TRBJ1-2 | TRBV4-1 | CASSQPGTGFYGYTF | TGCGCCAGCAGCCAGCCCGGGACAGGGTTCTATGGCTACACCTTC
. | . | TRBJ1-1 | TRBV6-5 | CASNAGSNTEAFF | TGTGCCAGCAACGCGGGAAGTAACACTGAAGCTTTCTTT
. | . | TRBJ1-1 | TRBV7-2 | CASTRSVREAFF | TGTGCCAGCACCCGGTCAGTACGTGAAGCTTTCTTT
many | . | TRBJ1-5 | TRBV12-3/TRBV12-4 | CASSLGNQPQHF | TGTGCCAGCAGCTTAGGGAATCAGCCCCAGCATTTT